Ten or more counts support the clone carrying this TCR beta chain. The antigen is undetermined. The data originate from a study of human T cells and chemical hapten exposure. General study points: Unchanged with DPC sensitization were TCRs above 1 in 1000 frequency.

Per the study methods: Sequenced samples showed a median of around 93,000 TCRs each, with counts running from around 25,000 to 690,000. TCRdb used MiXCR to reprocess the RACE reads, holding one entry per CDR3 protein. The V and J calls come from TCRdb's annotation, not from the publication. The table lists 95,000 to 150,000 distinct CDR3 sequences, approximately 15% of them singletons. CDR3 length: 15 amino acids. V lost 5 bases and J 0 bases, leaving 13 bases between the germline ends. The time point was: patch test 1, 2 weeks after DPC sensitization. Treatment specified: therapeutic diphenylcyclopropenone sensitization with weekly scalp DPC.

The source is a man between 18 and 29 years old with alopecia areata. Some clones in this sample may be carry-over from other donors' samples. The material sequenced was whole blood, taken in connection with sensitization to the hapten diphenylcyclopropenone (DPC). The chain carries TRBV12-3 or TRBV12-4 and TRBJ1-2, with D uncertain. The CDR3 protein is CASSTDLFSNYGYTF. The CDR3 region has the DNA TGTGCCAGCAGTACCGACCTGTTCTCTAACTATGGCTACACCTTC.